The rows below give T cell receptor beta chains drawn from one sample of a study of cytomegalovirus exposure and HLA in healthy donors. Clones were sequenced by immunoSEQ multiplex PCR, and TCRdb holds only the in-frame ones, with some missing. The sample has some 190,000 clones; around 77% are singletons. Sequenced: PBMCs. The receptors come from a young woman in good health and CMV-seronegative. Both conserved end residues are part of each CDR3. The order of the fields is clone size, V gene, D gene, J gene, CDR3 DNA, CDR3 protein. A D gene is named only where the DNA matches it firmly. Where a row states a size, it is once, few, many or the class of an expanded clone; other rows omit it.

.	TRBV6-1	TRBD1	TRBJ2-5	TGTGCCAGCAGTCGGCAGGGGGCCTACCAAGAGACCCAGTACTTC	CASSRQGAYQETQYF
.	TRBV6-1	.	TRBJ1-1	TGTGCCATTTCCGGGACTAACGTGATGGCTTTCTTT	CAISGTNVMAFF
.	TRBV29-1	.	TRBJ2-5	TGCAGCGTTGGCGGTAGCGCGGCGCTTGAGCAGTACTTC	CSVGGSAALEQYF
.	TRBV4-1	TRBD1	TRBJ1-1	TGCGCCAGCAGCCAATCGGTGGGACAGGTGAACACTGAAGCTTTCTTT	CASSQSVGQVNTEAFF
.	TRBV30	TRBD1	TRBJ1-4	TGTGCCTGGACGACAGGGGTGGGGGAAAAACTGTTTTTT	CAWTTGVGEKLFF
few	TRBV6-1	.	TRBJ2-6	TGTGCCAGCGACAGGCACCACTCTGGGGCCAACGTCCTGACTTTC	CASDRHHSGANVLTF
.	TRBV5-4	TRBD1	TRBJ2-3	TGTGCCAGCAGCGAGGGACAGCTTTTCACAGATACGCAGTATTTT	CASSEGQLFTDTQYF
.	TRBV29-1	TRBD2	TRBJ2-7	TGCAGCGCAGGCGTTGTGGGGGACTACTCCTACGAGCAGTACTTC	CSAGVVGDYSYEQYF
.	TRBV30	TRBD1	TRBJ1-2	TGTGCCTGGACCCGGACAGGGGAGGGCGGCTACACCTTC	CAWTRTGEGGYTF
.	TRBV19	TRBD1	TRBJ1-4	TGTGCCAGTAGTACCGGACAGGGTAGCACTGGAAAACTGTTTTTT	CASSTGQGSTGKLFF
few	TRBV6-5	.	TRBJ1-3	TGTGCCAGCAGTTACTCGGGAGGATTCGGAAACACCATATATTTT	CASSYSGGFGNTIYF
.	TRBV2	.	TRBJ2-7	TGTGCCAGCAGAAAATCGGACAGCTCCTACTTC	CASRKSDSSYF
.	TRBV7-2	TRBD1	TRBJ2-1	TGTGCCAGCAGCATACAGGGGGCCCCCTACAATGAGCAGTTCTTC	CASSIQGAPYNEQFF